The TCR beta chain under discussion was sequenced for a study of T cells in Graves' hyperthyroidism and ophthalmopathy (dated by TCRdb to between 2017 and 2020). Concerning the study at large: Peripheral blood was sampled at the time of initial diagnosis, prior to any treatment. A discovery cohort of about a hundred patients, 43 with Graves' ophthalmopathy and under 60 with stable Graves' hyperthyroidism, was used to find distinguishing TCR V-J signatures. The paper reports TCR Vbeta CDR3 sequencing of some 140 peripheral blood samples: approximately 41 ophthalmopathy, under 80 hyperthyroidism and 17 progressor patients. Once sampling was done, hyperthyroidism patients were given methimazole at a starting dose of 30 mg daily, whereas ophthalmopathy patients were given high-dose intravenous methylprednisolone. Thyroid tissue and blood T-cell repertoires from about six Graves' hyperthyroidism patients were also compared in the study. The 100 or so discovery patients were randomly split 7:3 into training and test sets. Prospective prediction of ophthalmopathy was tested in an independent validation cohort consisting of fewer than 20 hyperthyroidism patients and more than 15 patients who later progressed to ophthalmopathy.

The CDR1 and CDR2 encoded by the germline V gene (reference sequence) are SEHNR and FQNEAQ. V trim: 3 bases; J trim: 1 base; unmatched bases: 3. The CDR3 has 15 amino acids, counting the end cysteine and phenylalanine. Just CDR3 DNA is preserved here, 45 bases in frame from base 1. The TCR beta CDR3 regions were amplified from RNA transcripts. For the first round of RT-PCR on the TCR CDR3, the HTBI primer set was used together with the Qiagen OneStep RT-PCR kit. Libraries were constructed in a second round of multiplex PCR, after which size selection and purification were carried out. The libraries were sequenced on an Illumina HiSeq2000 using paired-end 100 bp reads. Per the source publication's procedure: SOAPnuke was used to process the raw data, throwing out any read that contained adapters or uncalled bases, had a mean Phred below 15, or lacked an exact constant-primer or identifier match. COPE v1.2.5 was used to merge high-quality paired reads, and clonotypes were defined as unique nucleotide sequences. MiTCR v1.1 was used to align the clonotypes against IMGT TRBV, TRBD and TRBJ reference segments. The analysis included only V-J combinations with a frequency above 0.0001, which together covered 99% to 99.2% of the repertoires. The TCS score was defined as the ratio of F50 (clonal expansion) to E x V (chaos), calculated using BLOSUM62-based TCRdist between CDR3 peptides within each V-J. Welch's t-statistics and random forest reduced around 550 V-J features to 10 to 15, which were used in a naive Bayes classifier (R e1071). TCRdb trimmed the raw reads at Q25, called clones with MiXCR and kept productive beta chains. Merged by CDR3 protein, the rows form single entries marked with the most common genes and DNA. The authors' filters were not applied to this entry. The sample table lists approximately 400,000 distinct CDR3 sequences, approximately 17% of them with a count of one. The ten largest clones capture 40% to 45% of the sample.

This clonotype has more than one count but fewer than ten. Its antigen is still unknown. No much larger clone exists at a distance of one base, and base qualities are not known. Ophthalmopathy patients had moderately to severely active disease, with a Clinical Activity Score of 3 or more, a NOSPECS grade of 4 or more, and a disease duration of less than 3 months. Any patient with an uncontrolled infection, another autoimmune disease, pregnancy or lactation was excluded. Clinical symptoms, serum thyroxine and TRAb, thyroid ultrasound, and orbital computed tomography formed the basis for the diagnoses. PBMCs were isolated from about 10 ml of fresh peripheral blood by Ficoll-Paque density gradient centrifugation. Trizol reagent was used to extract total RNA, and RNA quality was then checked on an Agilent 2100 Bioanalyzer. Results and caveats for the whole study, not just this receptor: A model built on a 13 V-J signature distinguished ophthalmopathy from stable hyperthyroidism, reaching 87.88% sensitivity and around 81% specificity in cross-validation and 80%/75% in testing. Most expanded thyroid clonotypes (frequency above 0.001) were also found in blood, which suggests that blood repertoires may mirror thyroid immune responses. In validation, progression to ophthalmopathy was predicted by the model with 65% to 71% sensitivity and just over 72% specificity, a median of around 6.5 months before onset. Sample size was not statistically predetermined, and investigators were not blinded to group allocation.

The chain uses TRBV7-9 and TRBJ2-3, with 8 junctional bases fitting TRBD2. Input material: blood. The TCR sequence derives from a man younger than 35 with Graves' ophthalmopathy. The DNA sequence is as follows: TGTGCCAGCAGCTTCCCGCGGGGGGGCACAGATACGCAGTATTTT. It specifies CASSFPRGGTDTQYF.